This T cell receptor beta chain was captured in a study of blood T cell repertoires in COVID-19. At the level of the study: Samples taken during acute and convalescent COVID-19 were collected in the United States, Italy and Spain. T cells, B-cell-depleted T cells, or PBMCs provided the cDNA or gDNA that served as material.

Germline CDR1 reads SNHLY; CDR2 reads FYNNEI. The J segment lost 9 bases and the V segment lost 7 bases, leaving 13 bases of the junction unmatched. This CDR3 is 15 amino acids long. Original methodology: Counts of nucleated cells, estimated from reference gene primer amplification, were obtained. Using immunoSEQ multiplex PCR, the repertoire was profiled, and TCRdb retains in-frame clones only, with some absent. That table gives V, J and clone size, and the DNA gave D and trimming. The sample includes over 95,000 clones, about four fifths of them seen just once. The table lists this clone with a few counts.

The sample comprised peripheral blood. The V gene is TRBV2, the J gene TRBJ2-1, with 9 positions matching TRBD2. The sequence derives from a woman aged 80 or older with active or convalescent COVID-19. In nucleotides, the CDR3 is TGTGCCAGCACACAAGCGGGAGGAGGGTATGGTGAGCAGTTCTTC. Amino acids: CASTQAGGGYGEQFF.